What follows describes a single T cell receptor (beta chain). The source of the sample is a study of blood T cell repertoires in COVID-19. Repertoires were generated with immunoSEQ multiplex PCR, while TCRdb's copy carries only in-frame clones and drops some. This table has approximately 350,000 clones, roughly nine tenths appearing once. CDR3 length: 15 residues. Germline-derived CDR1 and CDR2 are LNHDA and SQIVND (reference sequence). After removal of 6 bases from V and 9 bases from J, the junction contained 9 bases not matched to a gene. The rearrangement links TRBV19 to TRBJ2-1; 12 positions match TRBD2. The material sequenced was PBMCs or T cells enriched from blood (not recorded which). The TCR sequence derives from a man between 18 and 35 years old who had recovered from COVID-19. Here the CDR3 DNA reads TGTGCCAGTAGCATTCTAGCGGGGGGGCGAGGTGAGCAGTTCTTC. As protein: CASSILAGGRGEQFF.